The subject of this entry is one T cell receptor beta chain. Its antigen is as yet unknown. The length of the CDR3 is 12 residues. Germline V gives CDR1 SQVTM, CDR2 ANQGSEA. Trimming pared 5 bases from V and 4 bases from J, leaving 11 bases between. These data are taken from a study of T cell responses to AZD1222 COVID-19 vaccine. Overall study findings and caveats: Reports say nearly half of spike-specific TCRs go after unmutated variant regions. White British people made up most donors, females outnumbered males, and clonal diversity was possibly underestimated. Across the whole spike, CD4 TCRs peaked at regions 160-218 and 743-854.

Assay used: immunoSEQ multiplex PCR; TCRdb lists only in-frame clones, some missing. The data hold 70,000 to 95,000 clones, with 88% observed a single time. Pooled together were second doses at about 4 or about 12 weeks. The sequencing here drew on peripheral blood, taken 28 days after the second AZD1222 dose. V and J are TRBV29-1 and TRBJ1-2; D remains ambiguous. The receptor was isolated from an adult who received the AZD1222 COVID-19 vaccine. The DNA for the CDR3 is TGCAGCGTTTGGCCCGGTAGCTATGGCTACACCTTC. As protein: CSVWPGSYGYTF. The variable domain in full, completed from reference TRBV29-1 and TRBJ1-2, reads SAVISQKPSRDICQRGTSLTIQCQVDSQVTMMFWYRQQPGQSLTLIATANQGSEATYESGFVIDKFPISRPNLTFSTLTVSNMSPEDSSIYLCSVWPGSYGYTFGSGTRLTVV.